The entry below gives a single TCR beta chain sequence along with its context. Antigen unknown. The germline V and J ends were trimmed by 5 bases and 8 bases, with 16 bases remaining between them. The CDR3 extends over 14 amino acids. CDR1 MDHEN and CDR2 SYDVKM come from the germline V gene. The source of the sample is a study of cytomegalovirus exposure and HLA in healthy donors. The study, taken as a whole, reports: Investigators reported 150 to 200 TCR beta chains as tied to cytomegalovirus. CMV antigen specificity of a few CMV-associated chains was confirmed in vitro.

Libraries were prepared by immunoSEQ multiplex PCR; TCRdb keeps only in-frame clonotypes and omits some of them. The sample consists of 140,000 or so clones, approximately 90% of them appearing once. The sequenced sample was PBMCs. The sequence derives from a woman younger than 45 in good health and CMV-seropositive. The genes are TRBV28 and TRBJ2-4, with TRBD1 as a possible D gene (7 bases). For the CDR3, the DNA is TGTGCCAGCAGTAGGTCCAGGGGGGCAGACATTCAGTACTTC. Amino acid sequence: CASSRSRGADIQYF.